This T cell receptor (beta chain) was recovered during a study of blood T cell repertoires in COVID-19. Study details: Sample material is recorded as cDNA or gDNA derived from T cells, B-cell-depleted T cells, or PBMCs.

Adults between roughly 18 and 95 years of age took part from fewer than 30 US areas. Participants' own reports of clinical history determined their cohort assignment. Between the trimmed V and J ends, which lost 5 bases and 4 bases, there was a span of 17 bases. CDR3 length: 15 amino acids. CDR1 and CDR2 from the germline V gene are SGHTA and FQGNSA. Methods used by the authors: By means of reference gene primer amplification, nucleated cell counts were estimated. Here immunoSEQ multiplex PCR was the method, and the copy in TCRdb shows in-frame clones only, minus some. V and J calls plus clone size are reproduced from that table; the DNA served to infer D and trimming. The sample lists roughly 250,000 clones, 83% occurring once.

The sample consisted of PBMCs or T cells enriched from blood (not recorded which). The TCR comes from a woman in her thirties or forties who had been exposed to COVID-19. V gene TRBV7-2 combines with J gene TRBJ2-5; the D gene is possibly TRBD2 (7 bases). CDR3 nucleotides: TGTGCCAGCAGCCCAATGCGGGGGCCTTCAGAGACCCAGTACTTC. As protein: CASSPMRGPSETQYF.